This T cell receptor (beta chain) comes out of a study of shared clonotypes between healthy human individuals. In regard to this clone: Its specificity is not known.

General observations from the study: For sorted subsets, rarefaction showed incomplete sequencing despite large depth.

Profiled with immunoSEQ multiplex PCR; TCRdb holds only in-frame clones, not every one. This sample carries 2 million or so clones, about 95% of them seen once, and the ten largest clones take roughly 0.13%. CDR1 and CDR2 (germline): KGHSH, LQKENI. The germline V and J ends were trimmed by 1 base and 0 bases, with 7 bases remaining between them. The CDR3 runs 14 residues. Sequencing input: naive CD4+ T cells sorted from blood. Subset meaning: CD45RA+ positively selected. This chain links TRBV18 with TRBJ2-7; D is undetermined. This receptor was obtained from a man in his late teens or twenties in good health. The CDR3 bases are TGTGCCAGCTCACCACAGCTCTCCTCCTACGAGCAGTACTTC. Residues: CASSPQLSSYEQYF.